Given below is one T cell receptor (beta chain) in context. Its target is unknown. Using immunoSEQ multiplex PCR, the repertoire was profiled, and TCRdb retains in-frame clones only, with some absent. Of 95,000 to 150,000 clones listed, roughly nine tenths are singletons. The CDR3 is made up of 15 amino acids. The junction had 6 bases not matched to a gene; V was cut back by 5 bases and J by 5 bases. Germline CDR1 reads SGHTA; CDR2 reads FQGNSA. This sample stems from a study of T cell responses to AZD1222 COVID-19 vaccine. The overall study: Pooled in the analysis were second doses at about 4 or about 12 weeks. Regarding the study as a whole: Spike-spanning, vaccine-associated CD4 TCRs were dominant at 160-218 and 743-854. Baseline seropositivity characterized only a handful of AZD1222 recipients.

The sequence came from an adult in good health. Sequences were derived from peripheral blood, sampled on day 0 of AZD1222 vaccination. The V call is TRBV7-2, the J call TRBJ1-2; 12 bases align to TRBD1. The DNA of the CDR3 is TGTGCCAGCAGCCTCCGGGACAGGGGGCGGTATGGCTACACCTTC. It codes for CASSLRDRGRYGYTF. Together with reference TRBV7-2 and TRBJ1-2, the CDR3 gives the full variable domain: GAGVSQSPSNKVTEKGKDVELRCDPISGHTALYWYRQSLGQGLEFLIYFQGNSAPDKSGLPSDRFSAERTGGSVSTLTIQRTQQEDSAVYLCASSLRDRGRYGYTFGSGTRLTVV.